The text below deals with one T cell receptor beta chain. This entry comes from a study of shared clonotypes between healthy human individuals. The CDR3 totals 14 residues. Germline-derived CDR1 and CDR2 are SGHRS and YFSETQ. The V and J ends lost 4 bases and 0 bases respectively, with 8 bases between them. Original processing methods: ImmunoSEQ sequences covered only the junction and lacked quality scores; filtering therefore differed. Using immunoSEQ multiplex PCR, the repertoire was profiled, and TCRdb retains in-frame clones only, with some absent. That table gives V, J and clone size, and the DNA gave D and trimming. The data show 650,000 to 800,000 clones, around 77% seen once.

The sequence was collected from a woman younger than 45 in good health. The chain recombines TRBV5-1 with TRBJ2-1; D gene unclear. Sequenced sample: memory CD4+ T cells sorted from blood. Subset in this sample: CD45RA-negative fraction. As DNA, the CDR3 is TGCGCCAGCAGCCCAACAAACTCCTACAATGAGCAGTTCTTC. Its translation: CASSPTNSYNEQFF.